This T cell receptor beta chain was observed in a study of CD8+CD57+ T cells in acquired aplastic anemia. The V gene lost 2 bases and the J gene lost 3 bases, with 10 bases spanning the gap. CDR3 length equals 14 residues. Germline lookup yields CDR1 SEHNR and CDR2 FQNEAQ (reference sequence). This clonotype was seen a handful of times. Those patients picked for sequencing had displayed CD8+CD57+ cell expansion on flow cytometry. TCR beta VDJ and CDR3 profiling used genomic DNA as template. MiXCR was run by TCRdb on the reads, yielding one entry per CDR3 protein. This table has roughly 200,000 distinct CDR3 sequences, roughly 65% appearing once.

This sequence was found in a human donor with aplastic anemia. The V call is TRBV7-9, the J call TRBJ1-1; no clear D gene. Material for sequencing was sorted CD4+, CD8+, or CD8+CD57+ T cells (not recorded which) from PBMCs. The CDR3: CASSLRQADTEAFF. CDR3 nucleotides: TGTGCCAGCAGCTTAAGGCAGGCGGACACTGAAGCTTTCTTT.